This T cell receptor beta chain was observed in a study of T-cell reconstitution after alpha-beta-depleted transplantation in children. CDR3 length: 13 amino acids. The V gene's germline CDR1 is SGHTA and CDR2 FQGNSA. Trimming stripped 3 bases from V and 1 base from J, with 5 bases between. Construction of the TCRbeta library involved unique molecular identifiers. One entry per CDR3 protein, called by TCRdb with MiXCR from the PCR reads. The table records around 190,000 distinct CDR3 sequences, approximately 7% of them present only once. This clonotype was observed many times. The sequence was obtained from a boy between 2 and 10 years old with acute lymphoblastic leukemia, due to receive a stem cell transplant. V is TRBV7-2 and J is TRBJ2-3; D call uncertain. Specimen: PBMCs, collected before TCRalphabeta/CD19-depleted stem cell transplant. The CDR3 nucleotides are TGTGCCAGCAGCTTGCTAGGCACAGATACGCAGTATTTT. Residues: CASSLLGTDTQYF.